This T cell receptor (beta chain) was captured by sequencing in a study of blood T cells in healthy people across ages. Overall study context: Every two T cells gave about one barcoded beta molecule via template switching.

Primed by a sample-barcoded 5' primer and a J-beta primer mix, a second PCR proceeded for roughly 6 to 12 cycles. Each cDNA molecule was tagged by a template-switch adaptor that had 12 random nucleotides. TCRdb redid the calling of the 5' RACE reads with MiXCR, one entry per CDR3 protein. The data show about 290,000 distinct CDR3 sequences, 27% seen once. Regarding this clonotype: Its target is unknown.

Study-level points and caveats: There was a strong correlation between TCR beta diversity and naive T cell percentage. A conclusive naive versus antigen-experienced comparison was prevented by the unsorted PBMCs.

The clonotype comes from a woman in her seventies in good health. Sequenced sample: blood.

This CDR3 is CASSGAPTVQETQYF. The CDR3 nucleotides read TGTGCCAGCAGCGGTGCCCCGACAGTTCAAGAGACCCAGTACTTC. The chain is built from TRBV9 and TRBJ2-5; a weak D match, TRBD1 (5 bases). The CDR3 totals 15 residues. V lost 3 bases to trimming and J lost 2 bases, with 14 bases between them. In germline, CDR1 is SGDLS, CDR2 YYNGEE. The full variable domain, completed using reference TRBV9 and TRBJ2-5, is DSGVTQTPKHLITATGQRVTLRCSPRSGDLSVYWYQQSLDQGLQFLIQYYNGEERAKGNILERFSAQQFPDLHSELNLSSLELGDSALYFCASSGAPTVQETQYFGPGTRLLVL.